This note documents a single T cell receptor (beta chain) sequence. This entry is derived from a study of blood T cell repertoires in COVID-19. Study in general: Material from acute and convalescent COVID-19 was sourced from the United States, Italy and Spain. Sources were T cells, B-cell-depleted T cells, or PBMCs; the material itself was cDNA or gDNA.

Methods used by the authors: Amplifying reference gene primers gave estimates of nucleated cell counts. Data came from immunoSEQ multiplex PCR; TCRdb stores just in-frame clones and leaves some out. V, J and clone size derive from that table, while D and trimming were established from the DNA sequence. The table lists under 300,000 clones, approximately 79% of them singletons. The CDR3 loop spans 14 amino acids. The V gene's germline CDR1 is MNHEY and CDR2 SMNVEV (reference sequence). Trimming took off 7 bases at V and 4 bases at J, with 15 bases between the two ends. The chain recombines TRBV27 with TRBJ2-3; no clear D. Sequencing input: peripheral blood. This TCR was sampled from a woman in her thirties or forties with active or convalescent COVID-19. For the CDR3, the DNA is TGTGCCAGCACCCCCTACTCGCGTGCAGATACGCAGTATTTT. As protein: CASTPYSRADTQYF.